This T cell receptor (beta chain) was identified during a study of tumor and adjacent non-tumor tissue in lung cancer (dated by TCRdb to between 2018 and 2020). A note on the overall study: The cohort included eleven to twelve adenocarcinoma, a couple of squamous cell carcinoma and 1 small cell lung cancer patients. The approximately 15 patients were aged roughly 30 to 80 years, included about ten men and 5 women, and had TNM stage I to III disease. A total of some 130,000,000 productive TCRbeta reads were generated by sequencing, corresponding to an average of about 4.17 million reads per sample. Using bulk TCRbeta repertoires from over 14 lung cancer patients, the study set lung tumor tissue side by side with matched distant non-tumor lung tissue. For each patient, one tumor sample and one normal lung sample were taken, giving roughly 30 paired specimens that underwent TCRbeta CDR3 sequencing. What the study reported, not specific to this receptor: Peripheral blood was not sequenced, so blood TCRbeta repertoires were not examined in the lung cancer patients of the study. Neither the sequencing platform nor unique molecular identifiers are named or mentioned anywhere in the methods. With only around 15 patients in the cohort, the authors noted that larger samples and more detailed clinical data are needed. Significantly higher TCR diversity was found in younger patients, and higher tumor TCR diversity was associated with shorter overall and disease-free survival. TCR diversity (inverse Simpson) was significantly higher in tumor than in normal lung tissue (about 400 vs 150, P = 0.0075, Mann-Whitney U test). The top 100 clones accounted for a significantly larger cumulative portion of the repertoire in normal lung than in tumor tissue.

RNA was extracted from bulk unsorted tissue and checked for quality with a NanoDrop ND-1000 and an Agilent 2100. The donors were newly diagnosed lung cancer patients admitted for thoracic surgery in China from August to November 2014 who had not received prior chemotherapy. Anyone who had undergone radiotherapy or chemotherapy before, or who had another cancer at the same time, was left out of the study. Surgical tissue pieces of roughly 1-2.2 cm3 were preserved in RNAlater solution and were kept at -80 degrees C until use. To prepare the library, multiplex PCR was applied. The sequencer was an Illumina HiSeq 2500. TCRbeta libraries were built by three rounds of nested PCR using primers (Table S4), following protocols modified from ARM-PCR. Before sequencing, PCR products of 200-500 bp were cut from the gel and purified using the QIAquick gel extraction kit. Regarding the original processing steps: Trimmomatic was used to clean the reads, FLASH merged the cleaned reads into complete CDR3 sequences, and MiTCR assigned the sequences to V(D)J germline segments. Clonal diversity was calculated as the inverse Simpson's index using VDJtools. Productive reads were defined as in-frame sequences without a premature stop codon. TCRdb applied fastp at Q25 and MiXCR to the public reads, then kept only in-frame beta chains. One record per CDR3 amino acid sequence lists the most common genes and DNA. The V and J calls come from TCRdb's annotation, not from the publication. The sample includes more than 120,000 distinct CDR3 sequences, with around 67% observed a single time. The ten largest clones capture roughly 20% of the sample.

V gives up 6 bases and J gives up 5 bases, and the segment between their germline ends measures 13 bases. The CDR3 has 13 amino acids, counting the end cysteine and phenylalanine. The DNA shown is the 39-base CDR3, in frame from base 1. As encoded in the germline V gene, CDR1 is SGHTA while CDR2 is FQGTGA. Worth noting for this clonotype: The antigen it binds to is not known. It has no much larger one-base neighbor in the sample; base qualities were not kept.

The rearranged chain carries TRBV7-3 and TRBJ2-5; the D gene is possibly TRBD2, with 5 bases matching. The TCR comes from a man aged 55 to 70 with small cell lung cancer. The sequenced sample was lung tumor tissue. The nucleotide sequence is given as TGTGCCAGCAGTAGGGAGAGGGAGGAGACCCAGTACTTC. It is translated as CASSREREETQYF.